Described below is a single TCR beta chain sequence and its context. PCR was performed a second time for roughly 7 to 11 cycles using a sample-barcoded 5' primer and a J-beta primer mix. Every molecule of cDNA carried a tag from a template-switch adaptor with 12 random nucleotides. The yield of each sample was at least 2.5 million CDR3-containing paired-end reads. MiXCR, run by TCRdb on the 5' RACE reads, gives a single entry per CDR3 protein. The table has about 680,000 distinct CDR3 sequences, around 45% seen once. This record belongs to a study of blood T cells in healthy people across ages. The CDR3 contains 15 residues. In germline, CDR1 is SGHTA, CDR2 FQGNSA. The V end lost 4 bases, the J end lost 1 base, and 11 bases lay between the germline ends. With each sample, at least 5 micrograms of total RNA were extracted.

The chain couples TRBV7-2 to TRBJ1-3, with D perhaps matching TRBD1 (5 bases). Sequencing was performed on blood. The TCR sequence derives from a woman aged 60 to 75 in good health. The CDR3 region has the DNA TGTGCCAGCAGCTCAGACAGAGTTTCTGGAAACACCATATATTTT. Translating it yields CASSSDRVSGNTIYF.